Shown below are 27 T cell receptor beta chains from a single sample sequenced in a study of blood T cell repertoires in COVID-19. The assay was immunoSEQ multiplex PCR, and TCRdb's table has in-frame clones only and misses some. The data show about 190,000 clones, with about 83% seen just once and more than 4.5% held by the top ten. Sequencing was done on a sample of peripheral blood. These receptors were taken from a woman between 70 and 85 years old with active or convalescent COVID-19.

The chain is built from TRBV5-1 and TRBJ2-3, with D possibly TRBD1 on 6 matching bases. Per germline, CDR1 SGHRS and CDR2 YFSETQ. The CDR3 has 15 amino acids. V was clipped by 3 bases and J by 5 bases, with 16 bases between them. This chain's CDR3 is CASSYNIWTVDTQYF. The CDR3 nucleotides are TGCGCCAGCAGCTACAATATATGGACAGTAGATACGCAGTATTTT.

This rearrangement joins TRBV6-5 to TRBJ2-3; 8 bases are a match to TRBD1. This CDR3 is built from 16 residues. The ends lost 1 base at V and 1 base at J; junction bases unmatched: 4. Germline-derived CDR1 and CDR2 are MNHEY and SVGAGI. Written as DNA, the CDR3 is TGTGCCAGCAGTTACTTAGGACAGGGAGGCACAGATACGCAGTATTTT. Translating it yields CASSYLGQGGTDTQYF.

With regard to this clone: Other DNA sequences within the sample encode an identical CDR3. The chain recombines TRBV11-2 with TRBJ2-2; 10 bases match TRBD2. The germline V gene has CDR1 SGHAT and CDR2 FQNNGV. The V segment lost 1 base and the J segment 4 bases; nucleotides outside the gene matches: 6. The CDR3 is 17 residues long. CDR3 coding DNA: TGTGCCAGCAGCTTAGGGGGGACTAGCGATGGCACCGGGGAGCTGTTTTTT. It yields the protein CASSLGGTSDGTGELFF. The full variable domain, rest sourced from reference TRBV11-2 and TRBJ2-2, is EAGVAQSPRYKIIEKRQSVAFWCNPISGHATLYWYQQILGQGPKLLIQFQNNGVVDDSQLPKDRFSAERLKGVDSTLKIQPAKLEDSAVYLCASSLGGTSDGTGELFFGEGSRLTVL.

The genes are TRBV7-9 and TRBJ2-5; TRBD1 might be the D (6 bases). This CDR3 spans 15 amino acids. Trimming cost V 4 bases and J 1 base, with 13 bases left between them. The germline V gene has CDR1 SEHNR and CDR2 FQNEAQ (reference sequence). For the CDR3, the DNA is TGTGCCAGCAGCTCGCAGGGGCGGATCCAAGAGACCCAGTACTTC. Translation: CASSSQGRIQETQYF.

This clone was detected a few times. The chain recombines TRBV5-1 with TRBJ2-5; D is unresolved. The CDR3 has 11 residues. V lost 0 bases to trimming and J lost 7 bases, with 4 bases between them. Germline assignment: CDR1 SGHRS and CDR2 YFSETQ. The CDR3 here is CASSLVGTQYF. In DNA form, the CDR3 reads TGCGCCAGCAGCTTGGTCGGGACCCAGTACTTC.

V gene TRBV28 combines with J gene TRBJ1-2, with TRBD1 matching over 8 bases. This CDR3 region has 15 residues. Germline V CDR1 and CDR2: MDHEN, SYDVKM. V gave up 5 bases and J gave up 4 bases; unmatched junction bases: 9. The CDR3 sequence is CASSPRDRWGYGYTF. CDR3 DNA: TGTGCCAGCAGTCCTAGGGACAGGTGGGGCTATGGCTACACCTTC.

This chain joins TRBV4-1 and TRBJ2-5, with TRBD1 matching over 7 bases. Germline trimming cut 4 bases from V and 5 bases from J; bases unmatched to any gene: 13. This CDR3 contains 16 residues. Looked up from germline, CDR1 is MGHRA and CDR2 is YSYEKL. For the CDR3, the DNA is TGCGCCAGCAGCCGCCTCGTTGAGGGGGCAGGGGAGACCCAGTACTTC. This codes for CASSRLVEGAGETQYF.

This clone was detected only a few times. CDR3 protein: CSVDDNPRNYGYTF. As DNA, the CDR3 is TGCAGCGTTGACGACAACCCCCGCAACTATGGCTACACCTTC. This chain connects TRBV29-1 to TRBJ1-2; D gene unclear. Germline V gene lookup returns CDR1 SQVTM and CDR2 ANQGSEA. This CDR3 has 14 residues. Trimming removed 3 bases at V and 2 bases at J, with 13 bases between.

The V and J genes are TRBV18 and TRBJ2-1, with D possibly TRBD2 on 6 matching bases. This CDR3 spans 15 amino acids. From germline, CDR1 is KGHSH and CDR2 LQKENI. The V end was cut by 5 bases, the J end by 7 bases, with 18 bases between. DNA for the CDR3: TGTGCCAGCTCAGCGCCAGCGCTAGCGAGAAATGAGCAGTTCTTC. Amino acid sequence: CASSAPALARNEQFF.

The chain is built from TRBV27 and TRBJ2-1; TRBD2 is a possible D gene (5 bases). CDR1 MNHEY and CDR2 SMNVEV come from the germline V gene (reference sequence). Trimming took off 3 bases at V and 5 bases at J, with 11 bases between the two ends. This CDR3 has 14 residues. CDR3 bases: TGTGCCAGCAGTTTCTATGGGGAGCACAATGAGCAGTTCTTC. Protein sequence: CASSFYGEHNEQFF.

This chain connects TRBV6-1 to TRBJ1-5, with no clear D. The V end lost 2 bases, the J end lost 3 bases, and 14 bases lay between the germline ends. The germline V gene encodes CDR1 MNHNS and CDR2 SASEGT. There are 16 residues in the CDR3. The CDR3 loop reads CASSEYLGSNNQPQHF. The DNA of the CDR3 is TGTGCCAGCAGTGAATACTTGGGGAGTAACAATCAGCCCCAGCATTTT.

V and J are TRBV15 and TRBJ2-7; tentative D call: TRBD2 (5 bases). Trimming took off 1 base at V and 1 base at J, with 8 bases between the two ends. The CDR3 length is 14 residues. CDR1 and CDR2 (germline): LNHNV, YYDKDF (reference sequence). The CDR3 loop reads CATSRVEGSYEQYF. The CDR3 region has the DNA TGTGCCACCAGCAGAGTTGAGGGTTCCTACGAGCAGTACTTC.

The chain employs TRBV9 and TRBJ2-2; TRBD1 is a possible D gene (5 bases). Germline CDR1 and CDR2: SGDLS and YYNGEE. The CDR3 contains 14 residues. The V gene lost 5 bases and the J gene lost 3 bases, with 11 bases spanning the gap. The CDR3 protein is CASRRQQYTGELFF. The CDR3, as DNA: TGTGCCAGCAGGAGACAGCAATACACCGGGGAGCTGTTTTTT.

This sequence joins TRBV28 and TRBJ2-7; D is ambiguous. CDR3 size: 16 residues. The V gene lost 2 bases and the J gene lost 0 bases, with 14 bases spanning the gap. The germline gives CDR1 MDHEN, CDR2 SYDVKM. CDR3 amino acids: CASSLRPGYSSYEQYF. The CDR3 coding sequence is TGTGCCAGCAGTTTACGGCCAGGCTATAGCTCCTACGAGCAGTACTTC.

The J gene is TRBJ2-5, the V gene TRBV9, with 14 nucleotides matching TRBD2. The CDR3 has 16 amino acids. The trim removed 2 bases at V and 5 bases at J, leaving 5 bases unmatched. The germline CDR1 and CDR2 sequences are SGDLS and YYNGEE. The CDR3 loop is CASSVGLAGDMETQYF. The DNA for the CDR3 is TGTGCCAGCAGCGTGGGACTAGCGGGAGATATGGAGACCCAGTACTTC.

The chain carries TRBV5-1 and TRBJ2-1; no definite D call. Germline CDR1 and CDR2: SGHRS and YFSETQ. V was clipped by 3 bases and J by 1 base, with 14 bases between them. The CDR3 contains 16 residues. The DNA for the CDR3 is TGCGCCAGCAGCTCGACCCCTTCCGGGTCCTACAATGAGCAGTTCTTC. This encodes CASSSTPSGSYNEQFF.

The chain employs TRBV7-2 and TRBJ2-7, with 10 positions matching TRBD2. CDR3 length equals 14 residues. CDR1 and CDR2 (germline): SGHTA, FQGNSA. Trimming took 4 bases from V and 6 from J; bases not matched to a gene: 6. CDR3 sequence (DNA): TGTGCCAGCAGCTCCCTAGCGGGAGAATCCGAGCAGTACTTC. It encodes CASSSLAGESEQYF.

In this sample, this clone turned up many times. This chain connects TRBV5-1 to TRBJ2-6; D possibly corresponds to TRBD1 (5 bases). With 6 bases removed from V and 1 base from J, the gap between germline ends came to 8 bases. The CDR3 is 14 residues long. Germline CDR1 is SGHRS and CDR2 is YFSETQ. The CDR3 DNA follows: TGCGCCAGCAAAGGGGTTTCTGGGGCCAACGTCCTGACTTTC. Translation: CASKGVSGANVLTF.

V gene TRBV5-1 combines with J gene TRBJ2-7, with 9 bases fitting TRBD1. Germline CDR1 and CDR2: SGHRS and YFSETQ. This CDR3 is 16 amino acids long. V lost 3 bases to trimming and J lost 6 bases; unmatched junction nucleotides: 13. In DNA form, the CDR3 reads TGCGCCAGCAGCTCCGGGGCCGGGACAGGGTTTGGCGAGCAGTACTTC. Its translation is CASSSGAGTGFGEQYF.

This chain uses TRBV16 with TRBJ2-7; 7 bases map to TRBD2. V lost 0 bases to trimming and J lost 2 bases; unmatched junction nucleotides: 7. CDR1 and CDR2 (germline): KGHSY, FQNENV. The CDR3 loop spans 16 amino acids. Written as DNA, the CDR3 is TGTGCCAGCAGCCAATCTAGGACTAGTATCGCCTACGAGCAGTACTTC. This gives the protein CASSQSRTSIAYEQYF.

The chain employs TRBV2 and TRBJ1-2; 10 bases fit TRBD1. V lost 6 bases, J lost 8 bases, and 6 bases stayed unmatched. CDR3 length: 13 amino acids. Germline V gives CDR1 SNHLY, CDR2 FYNNEI. The CDR3 DNA sequence: TGTGCCAGCAGCGGGACAGGGGTTGGCGGCTACACCTTC. It specifies CASSGTGVGGYTF. The full variable domain, rest sourced from reference TRBV2 and TRBJ1-2, is EPEVTQTPSHQVTQMGQEVILRCVPISNHLYFYWYRQILGQKVEFLVSFYNNEISEKSEIFDDQFSVERPDGSNFTLKIRSTKLEDSAMYFCASSGTGVGGYTFGSGTRLTVV.

The genes are TRBV2 and TRBJ2-2, with TRBD1 matching over 7 bases. The CDR3 is made up of 17 amino acids. Per germline, CDR1 SNHLY and CDR2 FYNNEI. V was pared by 4 bases and J by 1 base, with 9 bases of the junction left unmatched. This CDR3 is CASSVLQTGRNTGELFF. CDR3 bases: TGTGCCAGCAGTGTTCTCCAGACAGGGAGGAACACCGGGGAGCTGTTTTTT. Together with reference TRBV2 and TRBJ2-2, the CDR3 gives the full variable domain: EPEVTQTPSHQVTQMGQEVILRCVPISNHLYFYWYRQILGQKVEFLVSFYNNEISEKSEIFDDQFSVERPDGSNFTLKIRSTKLEDSAMYFCASSVLQTGRNTGELFFGEGSRLTVL.

The rearrangement uses TRBV27 and TRBJ2-7, with D possibly TRBD1 on 6 matching bases. This CDR3 is 15 amino acids long. With 4 bases removed from V and 1 base from J, the gap between germline ends came to 14 bases. Germline V CDR1 and CDR2: MNHEY, SMNVEV (reference sequence). The CDR3 loop is CASSSIQGPSYEQYF. In nucleotides, the CDR3 is TGTGCCAGCAGTTCCATACAGGGTCCTTCCTACGAGCAGTACTTC.

The J gene is TRBJ2-3, the V gene TRBV2, with 9 nucleotides matching TRBD1. This CDR3 spans 14 amino acids. V gave up 8 bases and J gave up 5 bases; unmatched junction bases: 8. Germline assignment: CDR1 SNHLY and CDR2 FYNNEI. The CDR3 sequence is CASVGQGLGDTQYF. CDR3 bases: TGTGCCAGCGTGGGACAGGGCTTGGGAGATACGCAGTATTTT. Looking up the rest from reference TRBV2 and TRBJ2-3 gives the full variable domain: EPEVTQTPSHQVTQMGQEVILRCVPISNHLYFYWYRQILGQKVEFLVSFYNNEISEKSEIFDDQFSVERPDGSNFTLKIRSTKLEDSAMYFCASVGQGLGDTQYFGPGTRLTVL.

The chain recombines TRBV6-5 with TRBJ1-4; 8 bases match TRBD1. The germline gives CDR1 MNHEY, CDR2 SVGAGI. This CDR3 comprises 15 residues. V lost 6 bases and J lost 7; bases outside the gene matches: 10. The CDR3 coding sequence is TGTGCCAGCAGCAAACAGGGGGGCTGGATTGAAAAACTGTTTTTT. Amino acids: CASSKQGGWIEKLFF.

The genes are TRBV19 and TRBJ2-1; TRBD2 is a possible D gene (6 bases). The ends were cut back, 2 bases at V and 4 bases at J, with 12 bases in the middle. CDR3 length equals 15 residues. CDR1 and CDR2 (germline): LNHDA, SQIVND (reference sequence). The CDR3 is CASSISGEAYNEQFF. The CDR3 bases are TGTGCCAGTAGTATATCTGGGGAGGCTTACAATGAGCAGTTCTTC.

This chain uses TRBV9 with TRBJ2-7, with D hard to call. This CDR3 spans 13 amino acids. Germline loops: CDR1 SGDLS, CDR2 YYNGEE. The V end was cut by 0 bases, the J end by 9 bases, with 13 bases between. In DNA, the CDR3 is TGTGCCAGCAGCGTAGTAGCTCAGCGCCGGCAGTACTTC. Protein product: CASSVVAQRRQYF.